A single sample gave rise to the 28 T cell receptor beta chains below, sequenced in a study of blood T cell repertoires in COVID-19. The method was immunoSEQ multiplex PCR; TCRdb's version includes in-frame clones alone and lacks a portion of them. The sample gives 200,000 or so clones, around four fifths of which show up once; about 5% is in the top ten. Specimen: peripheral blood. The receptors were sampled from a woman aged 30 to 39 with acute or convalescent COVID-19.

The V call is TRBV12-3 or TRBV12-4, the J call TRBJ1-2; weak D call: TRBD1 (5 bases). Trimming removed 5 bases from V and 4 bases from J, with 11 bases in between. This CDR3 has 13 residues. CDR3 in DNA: TGTGCCAGCAGTGCCGACAGAATCTATGGCTACACCTTC. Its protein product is CASSADRIYGYTF.

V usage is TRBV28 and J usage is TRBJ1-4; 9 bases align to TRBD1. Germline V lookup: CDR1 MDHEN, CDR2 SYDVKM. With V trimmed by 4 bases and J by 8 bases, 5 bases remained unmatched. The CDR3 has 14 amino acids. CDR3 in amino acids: CASSYTGGREKLFF. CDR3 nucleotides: TGTGCCAGCAGTTACACAGGGGGCAGGGAAAAACTGTTTTTT.

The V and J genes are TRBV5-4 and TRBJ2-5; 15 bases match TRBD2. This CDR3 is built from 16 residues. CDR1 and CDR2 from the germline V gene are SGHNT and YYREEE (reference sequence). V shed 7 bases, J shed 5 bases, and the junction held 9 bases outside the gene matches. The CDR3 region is CASARTSGRAGETQYF. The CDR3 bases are TGTGCCAGCGCGAGGACTAGCGGGAGGGCGGGGGAGACCCAGTACTTC. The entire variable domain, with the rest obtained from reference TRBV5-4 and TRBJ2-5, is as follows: ETGVTQSPTHLIKTRGQQVTLRCSSQSGHNTVSWYQQALGQGPQFIFQYYREEENGRGNFPPRFSGLQFPNYSSELNVNALELDDSALYLCASARTSGRAGETQYFGPGTRLLVL.

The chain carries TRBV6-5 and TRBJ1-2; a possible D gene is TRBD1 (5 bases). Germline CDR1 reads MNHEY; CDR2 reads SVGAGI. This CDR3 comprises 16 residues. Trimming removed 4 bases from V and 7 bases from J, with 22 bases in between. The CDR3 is CASSSRRGPRASGYTF. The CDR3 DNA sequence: TGTGCCAGCAGTTCCCGGAGGGGACCCAGGGCATCTGGCTACACCTTC.

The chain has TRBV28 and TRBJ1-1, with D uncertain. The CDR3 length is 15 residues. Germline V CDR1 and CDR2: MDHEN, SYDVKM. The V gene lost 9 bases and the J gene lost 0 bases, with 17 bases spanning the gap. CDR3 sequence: CASMGGPRLNTEAFF. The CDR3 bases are TGTGCCAGTATGGGAGGGCCCCGTCTGAACACTGAAGCTTTCTTT.

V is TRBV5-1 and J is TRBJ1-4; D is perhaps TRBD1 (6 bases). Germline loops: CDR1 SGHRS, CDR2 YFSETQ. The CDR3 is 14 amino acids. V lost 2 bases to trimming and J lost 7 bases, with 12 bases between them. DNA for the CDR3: TGCGCCAGCAGCTTAGGGGGACGCGGTGAAAAACTGTTTTTT. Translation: CASSLGGRGEKLFF.

The CDR3 region is CASSLGRGRAFF. CDR3 sequence (DNA): TGTGCCAGCAGCTTAGGTCGGGGGAGAGCTTTCTTT. The rearrangement links TRBV11-2 to TRBJ1-1; D perhaps matches TRBD1 (5 bases). The V end lost 1 base, the J end lost 10 bases, and 10 bases lay between the germline ends. Looked up from germline, CDR1 is SGHAT and CDR2 is FQNNGV. This CDR3 has 12 residues.

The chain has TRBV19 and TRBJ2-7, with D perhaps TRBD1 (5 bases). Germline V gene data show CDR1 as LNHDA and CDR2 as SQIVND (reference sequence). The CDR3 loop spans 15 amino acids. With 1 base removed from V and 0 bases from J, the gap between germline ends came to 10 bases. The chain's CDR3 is CASSIVGHSSYEQYF. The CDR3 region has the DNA TGTGCCAGTAGTATAGTGGGGCATAGCTCCTACGAGCAGTACTTC.

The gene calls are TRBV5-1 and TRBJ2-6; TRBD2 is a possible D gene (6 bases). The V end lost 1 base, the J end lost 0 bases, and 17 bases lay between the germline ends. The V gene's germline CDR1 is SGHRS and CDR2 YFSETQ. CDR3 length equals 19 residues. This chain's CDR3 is CASSLFRVSGSSGANVLTF. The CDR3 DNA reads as TGCGCCAGCAGCTTGTTTAGGGTTAGCGGTAGCTCTGGGGCCAACGTCCTGACTTTC.

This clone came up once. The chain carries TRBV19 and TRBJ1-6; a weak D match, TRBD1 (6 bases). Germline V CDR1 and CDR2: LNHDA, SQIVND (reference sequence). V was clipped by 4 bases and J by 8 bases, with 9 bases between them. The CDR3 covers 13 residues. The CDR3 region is CASSSQGHSPLHF. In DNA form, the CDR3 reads TGTGCCAGTAGTAGCCAGGGGCATTCACCCCTCCACTTT.

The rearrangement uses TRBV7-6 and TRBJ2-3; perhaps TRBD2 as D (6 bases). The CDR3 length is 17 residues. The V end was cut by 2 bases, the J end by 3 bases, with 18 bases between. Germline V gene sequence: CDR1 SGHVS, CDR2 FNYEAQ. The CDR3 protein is CASSLRGKGATTDTQYF. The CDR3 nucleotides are TGTGCCAGCAGCTTACGGGGGAAAGGGGCCACTACAGATACGCAGTATTTT. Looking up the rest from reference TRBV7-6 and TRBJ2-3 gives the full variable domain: GAGVSQSPRYKVTKRGQDVALRCDPISGHVSLYWYRQALGQGPEFLTYFNYEAQQDKSGLPNDRFSAERPEGSISTLTIQRTEQRDSAMYRCASSLRGKGATTDTQYFGPGTRLTVL.

CDR3: CASSEILKGQAAEAFF. The CDR3 nucleotides are TGTGCCAGCAGCGAAATACTGAAGGGACAGGCAGCCGAAGCTTTCTTT. The gene calls are TRBV27 and TRBJ1-1; 8 nucleotides align to TRBD1. Germline lookup yields CDR1 MNHEY and CDR2 SMNVEV (reference sequence). The CDR3 consists of 16 residues. After removal of 6 bases from V and 8 bases from J, the junction contained 17 bases not matched to a gene.

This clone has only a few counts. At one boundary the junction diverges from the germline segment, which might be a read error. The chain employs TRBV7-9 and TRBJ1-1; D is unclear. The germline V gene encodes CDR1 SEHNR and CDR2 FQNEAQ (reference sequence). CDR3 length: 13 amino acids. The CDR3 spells CASSKDGLFRLRF. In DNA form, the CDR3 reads TGTGCCAGCAGCAAGGACGGACTGTTCCGACTGAGATTT.

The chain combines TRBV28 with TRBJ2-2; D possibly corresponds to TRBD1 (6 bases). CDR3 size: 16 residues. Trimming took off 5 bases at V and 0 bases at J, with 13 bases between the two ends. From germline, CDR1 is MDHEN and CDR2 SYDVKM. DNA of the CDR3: TGTGCCAGCAGTACCTACAGGGTTACGAACACCGGGGAGCTGTTTTTT. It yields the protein CASSTYRVTNTGELFF.

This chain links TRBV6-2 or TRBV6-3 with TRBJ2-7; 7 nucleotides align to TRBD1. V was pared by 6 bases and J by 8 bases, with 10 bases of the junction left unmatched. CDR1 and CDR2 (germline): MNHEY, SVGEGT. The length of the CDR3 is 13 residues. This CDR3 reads CASSPGEGAKQYF. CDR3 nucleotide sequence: TGTGCCAGCAGCCCCGGTGAGGGGGCCAAGCAGTACTTC.

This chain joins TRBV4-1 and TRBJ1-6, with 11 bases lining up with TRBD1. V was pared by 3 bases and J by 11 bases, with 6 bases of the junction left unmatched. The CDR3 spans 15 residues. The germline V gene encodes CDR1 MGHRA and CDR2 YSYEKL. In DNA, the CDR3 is TGCGCCAGCAGCCATTTTGGGACAGGGGGGACACCCCTCCACTTT. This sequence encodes CASSHFGTGGTPLHF.

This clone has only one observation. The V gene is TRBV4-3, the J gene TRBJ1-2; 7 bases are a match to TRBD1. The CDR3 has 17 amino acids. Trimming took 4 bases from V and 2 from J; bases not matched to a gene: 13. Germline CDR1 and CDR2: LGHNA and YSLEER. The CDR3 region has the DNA TGCGCCAGCAGCCCGTCCCCCGCGGGACAGCTGAACTATGGCTACACCTTC. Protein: CASSPSPAGQLNYGYTF.

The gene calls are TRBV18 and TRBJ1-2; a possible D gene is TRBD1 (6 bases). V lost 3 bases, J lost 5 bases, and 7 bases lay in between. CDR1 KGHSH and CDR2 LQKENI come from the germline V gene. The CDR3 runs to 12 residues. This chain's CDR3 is CASSPGQYGYTF. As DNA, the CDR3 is TGTGCCAGCTCACCCGGACAGTATGGCTACACCTTC.

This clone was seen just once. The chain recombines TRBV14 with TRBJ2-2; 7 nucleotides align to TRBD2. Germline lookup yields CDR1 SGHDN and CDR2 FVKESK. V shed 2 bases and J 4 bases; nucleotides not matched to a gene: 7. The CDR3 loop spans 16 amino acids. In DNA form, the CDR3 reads TGTGCCAGCAGCCAACTAGCGGTTGGACGCACCGGGGAGCTGTTTTTT. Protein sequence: CASSQLAVGRTGELFF.

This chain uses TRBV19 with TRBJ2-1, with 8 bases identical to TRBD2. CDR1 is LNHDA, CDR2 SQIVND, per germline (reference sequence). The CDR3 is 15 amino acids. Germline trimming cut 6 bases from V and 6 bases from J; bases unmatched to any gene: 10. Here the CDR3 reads CASRGLVAGSNEQFF. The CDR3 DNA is TGTGCCAGTAGGGGACTGGTAGCGGGATCCAATGAGCAGTTCTTC.

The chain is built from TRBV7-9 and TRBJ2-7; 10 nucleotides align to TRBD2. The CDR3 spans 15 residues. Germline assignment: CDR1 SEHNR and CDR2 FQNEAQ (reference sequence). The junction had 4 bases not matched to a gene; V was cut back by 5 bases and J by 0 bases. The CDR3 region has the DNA TGTGCCAGCAGCGATTGGACTAGCGGCTCCTACGAGCAGTACTTC. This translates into CASSDWTSGSYEQYF.

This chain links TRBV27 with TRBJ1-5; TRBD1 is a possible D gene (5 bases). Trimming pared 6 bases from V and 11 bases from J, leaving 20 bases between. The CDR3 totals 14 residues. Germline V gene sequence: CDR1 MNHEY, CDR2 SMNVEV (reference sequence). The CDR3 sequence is CASRYPAGVEAQHF. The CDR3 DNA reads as TGTGCCAGCAGGTACCCAGCGGGGGTTGAGGCCCAGCATTTT.

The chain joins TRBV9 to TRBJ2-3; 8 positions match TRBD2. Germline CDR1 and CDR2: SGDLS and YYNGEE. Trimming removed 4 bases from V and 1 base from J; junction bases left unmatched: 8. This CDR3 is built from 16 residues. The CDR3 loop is CASSLVAGLGTDTQYF. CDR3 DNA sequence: TGTGCCAGCAGCCTCGTAGCGGGATTGGGCACAGATACGCAGTATTTT.

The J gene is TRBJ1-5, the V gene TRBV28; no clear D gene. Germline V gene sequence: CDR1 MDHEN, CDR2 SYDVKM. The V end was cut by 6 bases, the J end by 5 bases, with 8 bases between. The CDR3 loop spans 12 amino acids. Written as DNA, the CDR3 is TGTGCCAGCAGGGAGTGGGATCAGCCCCAGCATTTT. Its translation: CASREWDQPQHF.

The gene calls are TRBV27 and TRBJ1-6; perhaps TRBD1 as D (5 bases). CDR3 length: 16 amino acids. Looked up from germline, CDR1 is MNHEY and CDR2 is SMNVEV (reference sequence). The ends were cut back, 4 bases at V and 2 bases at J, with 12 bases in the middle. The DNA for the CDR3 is TGTGCCAGCAGTTCCCCAGGGTCCACCTATAATTCACCCCTCCACTTT. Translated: CASSSPGSTYNSPLHF.

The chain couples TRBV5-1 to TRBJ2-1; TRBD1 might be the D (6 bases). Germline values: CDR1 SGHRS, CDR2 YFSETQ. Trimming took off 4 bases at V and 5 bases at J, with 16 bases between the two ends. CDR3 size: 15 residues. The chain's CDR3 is CASSLGTLDHNEQFF. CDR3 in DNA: TGCGCCAGCAGCCTCGGGACACTAGACCACAATGAGCAGTTCTTC.

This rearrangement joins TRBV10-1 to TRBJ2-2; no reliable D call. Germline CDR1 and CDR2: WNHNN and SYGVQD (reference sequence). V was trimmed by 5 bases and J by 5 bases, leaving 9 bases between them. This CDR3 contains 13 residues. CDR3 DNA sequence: TGCGCCAGCAGTCTCACCGGGACCGGGGAGCTGTTTTTT. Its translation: CASSLTGTGELFF.

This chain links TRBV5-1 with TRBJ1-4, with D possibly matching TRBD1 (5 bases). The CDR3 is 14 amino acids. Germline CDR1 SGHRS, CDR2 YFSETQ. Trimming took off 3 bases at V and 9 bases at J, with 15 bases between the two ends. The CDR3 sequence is CASSSRSGRQKLFF. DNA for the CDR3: TGCGCCAGCAGCTCGAGGTCAGGGCGTCAAAAACTGTTTTTT.